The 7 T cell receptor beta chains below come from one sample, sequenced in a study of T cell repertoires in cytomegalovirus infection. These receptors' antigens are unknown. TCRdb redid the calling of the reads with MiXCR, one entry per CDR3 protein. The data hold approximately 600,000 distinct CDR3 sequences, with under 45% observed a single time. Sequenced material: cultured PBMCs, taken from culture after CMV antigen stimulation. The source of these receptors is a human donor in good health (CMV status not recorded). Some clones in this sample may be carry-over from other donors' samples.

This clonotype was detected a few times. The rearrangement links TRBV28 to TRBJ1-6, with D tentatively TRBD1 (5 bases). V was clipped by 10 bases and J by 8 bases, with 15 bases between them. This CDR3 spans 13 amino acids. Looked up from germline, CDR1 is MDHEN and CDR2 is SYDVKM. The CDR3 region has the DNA TGTGCCACCCAACCGGGACTACATTCACCCCTCCACTTT. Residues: CATQPGLHSPLHF.

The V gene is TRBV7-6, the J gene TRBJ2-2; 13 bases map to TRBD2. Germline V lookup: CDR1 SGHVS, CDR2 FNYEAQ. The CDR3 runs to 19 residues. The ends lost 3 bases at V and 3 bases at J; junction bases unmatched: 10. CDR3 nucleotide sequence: TGTGCCAGCAGCTTCCAACCCCAAACTAGCGGGGGGGACACCGGGGAGCTGTTTTTT. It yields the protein CASSFQPQTSGGDTGELFF.

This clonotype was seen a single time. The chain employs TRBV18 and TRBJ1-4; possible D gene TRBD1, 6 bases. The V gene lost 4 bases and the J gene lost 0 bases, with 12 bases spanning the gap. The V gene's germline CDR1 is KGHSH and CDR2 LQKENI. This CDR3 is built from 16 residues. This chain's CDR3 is CASSQGQLATNEKLFF. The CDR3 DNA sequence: TGTGCCAGCTCACAAGGACAGCTCGCAACTAATGAAAAACTGTTTTTT. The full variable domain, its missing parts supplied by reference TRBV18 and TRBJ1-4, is NAGVMQNPRHLVRRRGQEARLRCSPMKGHSHVYWYRQLPEEGLKFMVYLQKENIIDESGMPKERFSAEFPKEGPSILRIQQVVRGDSAAYFCASSQGQLATNEKLFFGSGTQLSVL.

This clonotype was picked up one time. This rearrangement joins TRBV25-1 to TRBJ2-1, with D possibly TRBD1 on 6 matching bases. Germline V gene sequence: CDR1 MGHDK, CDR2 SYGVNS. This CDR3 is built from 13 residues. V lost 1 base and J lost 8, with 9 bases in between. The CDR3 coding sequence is TGTGCCAGCAGTGAATGGGGGCCGGATGAGCAGTTCTTC. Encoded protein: CASSEWGPDEQFF. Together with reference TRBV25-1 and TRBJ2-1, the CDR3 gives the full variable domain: EADIYQTPRYLVIGTGKKITLECSQTMGHDKMYWYQQDPGMELHLIHYSYGVNSTEKGDLSSESTVSRIRTEHFPLTLESARPSHTSQYLCASSEWGPDEQFFGPGTRLTVL.

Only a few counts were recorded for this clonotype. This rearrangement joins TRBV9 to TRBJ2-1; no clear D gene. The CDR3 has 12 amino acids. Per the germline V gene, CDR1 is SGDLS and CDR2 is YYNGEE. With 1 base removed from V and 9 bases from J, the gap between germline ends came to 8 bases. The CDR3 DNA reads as TGTGCCAGCAGCGTACGCAACGGTGAGCAGTTCTTC. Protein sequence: CASSVRNGEQFF.

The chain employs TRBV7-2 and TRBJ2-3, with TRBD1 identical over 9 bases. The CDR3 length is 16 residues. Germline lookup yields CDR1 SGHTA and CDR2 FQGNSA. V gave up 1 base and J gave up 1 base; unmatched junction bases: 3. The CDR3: CASSLGWTGGTDTQYF. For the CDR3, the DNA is TGTGCCAGCAGCTTAGGTTGGACAGGGGGCACAGATACGCAGTATTTT.

DNA of the CDR3: TGTGCCAGCAGCTTAACCGGGACCGATAAGTTCCAGCATTTT. Protein: CASSLTGTDKFQHF. The rearrangement links TRBV7-2 to TRBJ1-5; maybe TRBD1 (5 bases). Germline values: CDR1 SGHTA, CDR2 FQGNSA. Trimming removed 2 bases at V and 12 bases at J, with 17 bases between. This CDR3 contains 14 residues.